The 13 T cell receptor beta chains presented below share a single source sample, sequenced in a study of cytomegalovirus exposure and HLA in healthy donors. The primer mix had 60 Vbeta and 13 Jbeta primers. Libraries were prepared by immunoSEQ multiplex PCR; TCRdb keeps only in-frame clonotypes and omits some of them. This table has 150,000 to 200,000 clones, approximately 80% appearing once. Sequenced input: PBMCs. The receptors shown here come from a woman in her twenties or thirties in good health and CMV-seropositive.

The chain carries TRBV19 and TRBJ2-5; 9 positions agree with TRBD2. Germline lookup yields CDR1 LNHDA and CDR2 SQIVND (reference sequence). This CDR3 is 15 amino acids long. V dropped 3 bases and J dropped 5; count of bases not matched to a gene: 7. The CDR3 sequence: CASSITAGGVETQYF. The CDR3 nucleotides are TGTGCCAGTAGTATTACAGCGGGAGGAGTGGAGACCCAGTACTTC. Complete variable domain (other parts from reference TRBV19 and TRBJ2-5): DGGITQSPKYLFRKEGQNVTLSCEQNLNHDAMYWYRQDPGQGLRLIYYSQIVNDFQKGDIAEGYSVSREKKESFPLTVTSAQKNPTAFYLCASSITAGGVETQYFGPGTRLLVL.

V and J are TRBV5-1 and TRBJ2-2; D unresolved. Germline V gives CDR1 SGHRS, CDR2 YFSETQ. V lost 2 bases, J lost 6 bases, and 11 bases lay in between. The CDR3 is made up of 14 amino acids. The CDR3 region is CASSFPDWAGELFF. For the CDR3, the DNA is TGCGCCAGCAGCTTCCCCGACTGGGCCGGGGAGCTGTTTTTT.

This chain joins TRBV7-2 and TRBJ1-1; D unresolved. The CDR3 length is 11 residues. Trimming cost V 2 bases and J 11 bases, with 9 bases left between them. Germline V gene sequence: CDR1 SGHTA, CDR2 FQGNSA. CDR3 residues: CASSLLTRAFF. CDR3 nucleotide sequence: TGTGCCAGCAGCTTACTCACTAGGGCTTTCTTT.

J is TRBJ1-4 and V is TRBV6-1, with D maybe TRBD1 (5 bases). The CDR3 runs 12 residues. The germline CDR1 and CDR2 sequences are MNHNS and SASEGT. V was shortened by 3 bases and J by 7 bases, with 6 bases between the two germline ends. CDR3 in DNA: TGTGCCAGCAGTGAGGGGCCTGAAAAACTGTTTTTT. Protein: CASSEGPEKLFF.

In regard to this clone: The sample carries other DNA sequences with the same CDR3. This chain uses TRBV28 with TRBJ2-7; TRBD1 might be the D (6 bases). The length of the CDR3 is 12 residues. The germline V and J ends were trimmed by 3 bases and 4 bases, with 7 bases remaining between them. CDR1 MDHEN and CDR2 SYDVKM come from the germline V gene. The CDR3 sequence is CASSFRGYEQYF. The DNA of the CDR3 is TGTGCCAGCAGTTTTAGGGGGTACGAGCAGTACTTC.

In nucleotides, the CDR3 is TGCGCCAGCAGCCTGGGGGGAGCCACGACGGACGAGCAGTACTTC. As protein: CASSLGGATTDEQYF. This rearrangement joins TRBV5-1 to TRBJ2-7, with D perhaps matching TRBD2 (6 bases). Germline lookup yields CDR1 SGHRS and CDR2 YFSETQ. Trimming cost V 4 bases and J 5 bases, with 19 bases left between them. This CDR3 has 15 amino acids.

This clone was counted only a few times. The chain couples TRBV25-1 to TRBJ2-4; possibly TRBD1 for D (6 bases). Germline CDR1 is MGHDK and CDR2 is SYGVNS. The CDR3 covers 14 residues. Trimming removed 5 bases from V and 10 bases from J, with 18 bases in between. The CDR3 sequence is CASSKPGTRGIQYF. The CDR3 DNA reads TGTGCCAGCAGTAAACCGGGAACCAGGGGTATTCAGTACTTC.

This sequence joins TRBV2 and TRBJ1-2; no definite D call. This CDR3 comprises 12 residues. The germline V gene encodes CDR1 SNHLY and CDR2 FYNNEI. V was pared by 6 bases and J by 4 bases, with 9 bases between. The CDR3 reads CASREGAYGYTF. CDR3 nucleotides: TGTGCCAGCAGGGAGGGAGCCTATGGCTACACCTTC.

This chain links TRBV2 with TRBJ1-2; 10 bases line up with TRBD1. The germline V gene has CDR1 SNHLY and CDR2 FYNNEI. Trimming took 2 bases from V and 3 from J; bases not matched to a gene: 3. The CDR3 extends over 15 amino acids. In nucleotides, the CDR3 is TGTGCCAGCAGTGAACTGGACAGGGGGGACTATGGCTACACCTTC. Protein sequence: CASSELDRGDYGYTF.

The gene calls are TRBV5-4 and TRBJ2-2; D remains unclear. CDR1 is SGHNT, CDR2 YYREEE, per germline (reference sequence). Trimming pared 4 bases from V and 6 bases from J, leaving 7 bases between. This CDR3 comprises 12 residues. The DNA for the CDR3 is TGTGCCAGCAGCGAGCTCCCCGGGGAGCTGTTTTTT. Translation: CASSELPGELFF.

This chain links TRBV27 with TRBJ2-7, with TRBD2 matching over 7 bases. V was clipped by 0 bases and J by 2 bases; unmatched bases: 7. Germline lookup yields CDR1 MNHEY and CDR2 SMNVEV (reference sequence). This CDR3 is built from 16 residues. CDR3 protein: CASSLSPGGFPYEQYF. CDR3 DNA sequence: TGTGCCAGCAGTTTATCTCCGGGGGGATTCCCCTACGAGCAGTACTTC.

This chain links TRBV27 with TRBJ2-5, with 9 bases fitting TRBD1. CDR3 length: 14 residues. Germline CDR1 and CDR2: MNHEY and SMNVEV (reference sequence). With V trimmed by 6 bases and J by 5 bases, 7 bases remained unmatched. In nucleotides, the CDR3 is TGTGCCAGCAGGCGGGACAGGGTCAGGGAGACCCAGTACTTC. As protein: CASRRDRVRETQYF.

This clone was picked up a small number of times. The chain couples TRBV7-9 to TRBJ2-1; D not resolved. Germline CDR1 SEHNR, CDR2 FQNEAQ (reference sequence). Trimming removed 0 bases from V and 6 bases from J, with 9 bases in between. The length of the CDR3 is 14 residues. The CDR3 nucleotides read TGTGCCAGCAGCTTAGCGCTTCCCAGCAATGAGCAGTTCTTC. Its translation: CASSLALPSNEQFF. The full variable domain, completed using reference TRBV7-9 and TRBJ2-1, is DTGVSQNPRHKITKRGQNVTFRCDPISEHNRLYWYRQTLGQGPEFLTYFQNEAQLEKSRLLSDRFSAERPKGSFSTLEIQRTEQGDSAMYLCASSLALPSNEQFFGPGTRLTVL.